The 32 T cell receptor beta chains below come from one sample, sequenced in a study of blood T cell repertoires in COVID-19. Sequenced by immunoSEQ multiplex PCR; TCRdb stores in-frame clones only, minus some. Counted here are approximately 160,000 clones, around four fifths occurring once; the ten biggest clones make up 2.5% to 3%. Sequencing input: peripheral blood. These receptors all come from a man aged 65-85 years with acute or convalescent COVID-19.

V usage is TRBV18 and J usage is TRBJ1-1, with 9 nucleotides matching TRBD1. The junction had 12 bases not matched to a gene; V was cut back by 6 bases and J by 4 bases. The germline V gene encodes CDR1 KGHSH and CDR2 LQKENI. The CDR3 loop spans 16 amino acids. The CDR3 DNA sequence: TGTGCCAGCTCGCAAGGGGCGGACAGGGGATCCACTGAAGCTTTCTTT. Translating it yields CASSQGADRGSTEAFF.

This sequence joins TRBV12-5 and TRBJ2-3; D gene ambiguous. Germline CDR1 is LGHNT and CDR2 is FRNRAP. The CDR3 sequence is 13 residues long. V was cut by 1 base and J by 1 base, with 3 bases left in between. The CDR3 nucleotides are TGTGCTAGTGGTTTGGCTCGCACAGATACGCAGTATTTT. Its protein product is CASGLARTDTQYF.

This chain uses TRBV23-1 with TRBJ2-3, with TRBD1 matching over 10 bases. TRBV23-1 is treated as an ORF (open reading frame) with a function not yet certain. The CDR3 runs to 17 residues. The V segment lost 4 bases and the J segment 3 bases; nucleotides outside the gene matches: 10. The CDR3 loop reads CASSPHGPGQGTDTQYF. Here the CDR3 DNA reads TGCGCCAGCAGTCCCCATGGGCCGGGACAGGGGACAGATACGCAGTATTTT.

This clone has just a few counts. The chain is built from TRBV3-1 (or the pseudogene TRBV3-2) and TRBJ1-1, with D unresolved. V lost 2 bases, J lost 6 bases, and 7 bases lay in between. Germline V gene sequence: CDR1 LGHDT, CDR2 YNNKEL (reference sequence). The CDR3 covers 12 residues. The CDR3 reads CASSQISAEAFF. DNA for the CDR3: TGTGCCAGCAGCCAAATTTCAGCTGAAGCTTTCTTT.

The J gene is TRBJ2-7, the V gene TRBV6-1; D possibly corresponds to TRBD2 (6 bases). Germline V gene data show CDR1 as MNHNS and CDR2 as SASEGT. CDR3 length: 14 residues. V dropped 3 bases and J dropped 2 bases, with 11 bases sitting between them. The CDR3: CASSDWRDPYEQYF. The DNA of the CDR3 is TGTGCCAGCAGTGATTGGCGGGATCCCTACGAGCAGTACTTC.

The genes are TRBV2 and TRBJ1-3; TRBD1 aligns across 7 bases. The J segment lost 2 bases and the V segment lost 6 bases, leaving 4 bases of the junction unmatched. Germline V gene sequence: CDR1 SNHLY, CDR2 FYNNEI. This CDR3 spans 14 amino acids. The CDR3 coding sequence is TGTGCCAGCAGACGAGACAGGGCTGGAAACACCATATATTTT. It translates to CASRRDRAGNTIYF.

The V call is TRBV11-3, the J call TRBJ2-1; 7 nucleotides align to TRBD2. CDR1 and CDR2 (germline): SGHNT, YENEEA. Unmatched junction bases numbered 10, after V lost 3 bases and J lost 8 bases. The CDR3 runs to 15 residues. CDR3 protein: CASSLDSGQTDEQFF. The CDR3 DNA sequence: TGTGCCAGCAGCTTGGATAGCGGGCAGACCGATGAGCAGTTCTTC.

The chain employs TRBV5-1 and TRBJ2-5; possible D gene TRBD1, 5 bases. This CDR3 is built from 14 residues. V was pared by 4 bases and J by 2 bases, with 12 bases between. Germline-derived CDR1 and CDR2 are SGHRS and YFSETQ. The CDR3 spells CASSGASGQETQYF. DNA for the CDR3: TGCGCCAGCAGCGGGGCATCGGGTCAAGAGACCCAGTACTTC.

CDR3 loop: CASSLSPLAGFSYNEQFF. CDR3 coding DNA: TGTGCCAGCAGCTTATCCCCACTAGCGGGATTCTCCTACAATGAGCAGTTCTTC. This sequence joins TRBV7-3 and TRBJ2-1, with TRBD2 identical over 10 bases. The CDR3 is 18 amino acids. CDR1 is SGHTA, CDR2 FQGTGA, per germline. V trimming: 2 bases; J trimming: 0 bases; junction bases outside the gene matches: 7.

This clone appeared a few times. This chain connects TRBV19 to TRBJ1-6, with D uncertain. The CDR3 covers 12 residues. V was cut by 3 bases and J by 9 bases, with 6 bases left in between. CDR1 and CDR2 (germline): LNHDA, SQIVND (reference sequence). Written as DNA, the CDR3 is TGTGCCAGTAGTATGAATAGTTCACCCCTCCACTTT. This sequence encodes CASSMNSSPLHF.

J is TRBJ1-1 and V is TRBV6-1, with 7 bases matching TRBD1. V lost 3 bases to trimming and J lost 0 bases; unmatched junction nucleotides: 7. This CDR3 has 16 residues. CDR1 and CDR2 from the germline V gene are MNHNS and SASEGT. The CDR3 sequence is CASSDILRGVNTEAFF. In DNA form, the CDR3 reads TGTGCCAGCAGTGACATCCTCAGGGGGGTGAACACTGAAGCTTTCTTT.

This clone was recorded only once. This rearrangement joins TRBV2 to TRBJ1-1; the match to TRBD1 covers 12 bases. The CDR3 totals 15 residues. Trimming cost V 8 bases and J 6 bases; bases outside gene matches: 10. Germline V gene data show CDR1 as SNHLY and CDR2 as FYNNEI. The CDR3 bases are TGTGCCAGCTGGGGACAGGGGGCAAAGTCACCTGAAGCTTTCTTT. It codes for CASWGQGAKSPEAFF.

The V and J genes are TRBV6-5 and TRBJ1-1; 7 bases map to TRBD1. The CDR3 totals 12 residues. Per germline, CDR1 MNHEY and CDR2 SVGAGI. V dropped 8 bases and J dropped 1; count of bases not matched to a gene: 1. The CDR3 spells CASGQANTEAFF. The DNA of the CDR3 is TGTGCCAGCGGACAGGCGAACACTGAAGCTTTCTTT.

This clone was counted only a few times. The J gene is TRBJ2-1, the V gene TRBV6-5; 10 positions agree with TRBD1. In germline, CDR1 is MNHEY, CDR2 SVGAGI. The CDR3 has 14 amino acids. The V segment lost 9 bases and the J segment 8 bases; nucleotides outside the gene matches: 10. The CDR3: CASTGTGVWDEQFF. DNA for the CDR3: TGTGCCAGTACCGGGACAGGGGTCTGGGATGAGCAGTTCTTC.

This clone occurred a few times. This chain joins TRBV19 and TRBJ1-1; D is possibly TRBD1 (6 bases). CDR3 length: 16 amino acids. Trimming pared 3 bases from V and 0 bases from J, leaving 14 bases between. Germline CDR1 LNHDA, CDR2 SQIVND (reference sequence). The DNA for the CDR3 is TGTGCCAGTAGTATCCCCCCGGACAGCCTGAACACTGAAGCTTTCTTT. Amino acids: CASSIPPDSLNTEAFF.

The V and J genes are TRBV29-1 and TRBJ2-3; TRBD2 agrees at 11 bases. CDR3 length: 13 residues. With 6 bases clipped from V and 7 bases from J, the junction kept 6 bases outside the gene matches. Looked up from germline, CDR1 is SQVTM and CDR2 is ANQGSEA. For the CDR3, the DNA is TGCAGCGTAGACGGGACTAGCGGCAATACGCAGTATTTT. Amino acids: CSVDGTSGNTQYF.

The CDR3 DNA sequence: TGTGCCAGCAGTTTAATCTTAGGGGGGGGTGAAAAACTGTTTTTT. Its protein product is CASSLILGGGEKLFF. The chain is built from TRBV28 and TRBJ1-4, with D perhaps matching TRBD1 (6 bases). The germline V gene has CDR1 MDHEN and CDR2 SYDVKM. The length of the CDR3 is 15 residues. The V and J ends lost 2 bases and 7 bases respectively, with 14 bases between them.

This chain uses TRBV7-6 with TRBJ2-5; TRBD2 is a possible D gene (6 bases). V dropped 1 base and J dropped 1 base, with 10 bases sitting between them. This CDR3 has 15 amino acids. Per the germline V gene, CDR1 is SGHVS and CDR2 is FNYEAQ. The CDR3 DNA follows: TGTGCCAGCAGCTTAGGACTAGGGCTCCAAGAGACCCAGTACTTC. Translating gives CASSLGLGLQETQYF.

The CDR3 DNA follows: TGTGCCAGCTCACCCCTCAGGACAGGACCCTATGGCTACACCTTC. The encoded protein is CASSPLRTGPYGYTF. This chain uses TRBV18 with TRBJ1-2; TRBD1 aligns across 7 bases. The ends lost 3 bases at V and 4 bases at J; junction bases unmatched: 8. This CDR3 contains 15 residues. Per the germline V gene, CDR1 is KGHSH and CDR2 is LQKENI.

The genes are TRBV24-1 and TRBJ2-3; 12 nucleotides align to TRBD2. CDR1 KGHDR and CDR2 SFDVKD come from the germline V gene. V lost 6 bases and J lost 0; bases outside the gene matches: 3. CDR3 length: 16 amino acids. In DNA form, the CDR3 reads TGTGCCACCAGTCGAGGACTAGCGGGAAGCACAGATACGCAGTATTTT. It encodes CATSRGLAGSTDTQYF.

This clone was counted between two and nine times. The chain recombines TRBV4-2 with TRBJ2-1; 9 bases fit TRBD2. V lost 1 base to trimming and J lost 3 bases; unmatched junction nucleotides: 7. The germline V gene encodes CDR1 LGHNA and CDR2 YNFKEQ. This CDR3 comprises 17 residues. CDR3 loop: CASSQVSLREGYNEQFF. The CDR3 DNA follows: TGTGCCAGCAGCCAAGTATCGCTGCGGGAGGGCTACAATGAGCAGTTCTTC.

The chain uses TRBV19 and TRBJ2-5, with a weak D call TRBD1 (5 bases). CDR3 length: 13 residues. Germline values: CDR1 LNHDA, CDR2 SQIVND (reference sequence). V dropped 4 bases and J dropped 5 bases, with 11 bases sitting between them. CDR3 in amino acids: CASSTREGETQYF. The CDR3 DNA reads as TGTGCCAGTAGTACCAGGGAAGGGGAGACCCAGTACTTC.

The gene calls are TRBV11-2 and TRBJ2-1; D ambiguous. The CDR3 has 13 residues. Looked up from germline, CDR1 is SGHAT and CDR2 is FQNNGV. V was trimmed by 4 bases and J by 8 bases, leaving 12 bases between them. The CDR3 coding sequence is TGTGCCAGCAGCTATACTGTCCCTGATGAGCAGTTCTTC. It codes for CASSYTVPDEQFF.

The CDR3 bases are TGTGCCAGCAGATCTCTGTTCGGGGGATCTGGGGCCAACGTCCTGACTTTC. The encoded protein is CASRSLFGGSGANVLTF. This chain connects TRBV28 to TRBJ2-6; maybe TRBD2 (6 bases). V shed 6 bases and J shed 1 base, with 16 bases lying between them. The germline V gene encodes CDR1 MDHEN and CDR2 SYDVKM. This CDR3 is built from 17 residues.

This clone was counted between two and nine times. The J gene is TRBJ2-1, the V gene TRBV15; 13 bases match TRBD2. Germline V CDR1 and CDR2: LNHNV, YYDKDF (reference sequence). This CDR3 region has 15 residues. V was clipped by 2 bases and J by 9 bases; unmatched bases: 4. The CDR3 nucleotides read TGTGCCACCAGCAGATCACTAGCGGGGGGGCTTGAGCAGTTCTTC. Translating gives CATSRSLAGGLEQFF.

The chain recombines TRBV3-1 (or the pseudogene TRBV3-2) with TRBJ1-3; D might be TRBD1 (5 bases). The V end was cut by 2 bases, the J end by 0 bases, with 14 bases between. Germline V lookup: CDR1 LGHDT, CDR2 YNNKEL (reference sequence). This CDR3 is 17 amino acids long. CDR3 residues: CASSQHKRDSSGNTIYF. In DNA, the CDR3 is TGTGCCAGCAGCCAACACAAGCGCGACAGCTCTGGAAACACCATATATTTT.

This clone was seen only once. The junction shows a germline mismatch at one end, possibly a read error. J is TRBJ1-2 and V is TRBV7-9; D is unclear. The CDR3 spans 12 residues. The germline V gene has CDR1 SEHNR and CDR2 FQNEAQ (reference sequence). CDR3 loop: CASTKPTAQKAF. The DNA of the CDR3 is TGTGCCAGCACTAAACCAACAGCTCAGAAGGCCTTC. Complete variable domain (other parts from reference TRBV7-9 and TRBJ1-2): DTGVSQNPRHKITKRGQNVTFRCDPISEHNRLYWYRQTLGQGPEFLTYFQNEAQLEKSRLLSDRFSAERPKGSFSTLEIQRTEQGDSAMYLCASTKPTAQKAFGSGTRLTVV.

This clone was counted a single time. V usage is TRBV11-3 and J usage is TRBJ2-2; 14 nucleotides align to TRBD2. This CDR3 spans 16 amino acids. Germline CDR1 is SGHNT and CDR2 is YENEEA. The trim removed 5 bases at V and 8 bases at J, leaving 7 bases unmatched. The DNA of the CDR3 is TGTGCCAGCAGCCTCGTGACTAGCGGGGGGGATGGGGAGCTGTTTTTT. Its protein is CASSLVTSGGDGELFF. Full variable domain (remainder filled in from reference TRBV11-3 and TRBJ2-2): EAGVVQSPRYKIIEKKQPVAFWCNPISGHNTLYWYLQNLGQGPELLIRYENEEAVDDSQLPKDRFSAERLKGVDSTLKIQPAELGDSAVYLCASSLVTSGGDGELFFGEGSRLTVL.

The chain combines TRBV13 with TRBJ2-2; the D is unclear. This CDR3 region has 14 residues. V was clipped by 3 bases and J by 4 bases, with 9 bases between them. Per germline, CDR1 PRHDT and CDR2 FYEKMQ (reference sequence). For the CDR3, the DNA is TGTGCCAGCAGCTTCCAGCGACCCACCGGGGAGCTGTTTTTT. The encoded protein is CASSFQRPTGELFF. The full variable domain, completed using reference TRBV13 and TRBJ2-2, is AAGVIQSPRHLIKEKRETATLKCYPIPRHDTVYWYQQGPGQDPQFLISFYEKMQSDKGSIPDRFSAQQFSDYHSELNMSSLELGDSALYFCASSFQRPTGELFFGEGSRLTVL.

This clone was seen only a few times. This sequence joins TRBV28 and TRBJ2-1; TRBD2 aligns across 12 bases. The V gene's germline CDR1 is MDHEN and CDR2 SYDVKM. The CDR3 has 16 amino acids. The V gene end was trimmed by 3 bases and the J gene end by 10 bases; junction bases not matched to a gene: 10. Written as DNA, the CDR3 is TGTGCCAGCAGTTTGGTTACGACTAGCGGGGGCAGCGAGCAGTTCTTC. This codes for CASSLVTTSGGSEQFF.

The chain recombines TRBV3-1 (or the pseudogene TRBV3-2) with TRBJ2-7, with 7 nucleotides matching TRBD2. Trimming cost V 0 bases and J 3 bases; bases outside gene matches: 8. Germline V CDR1 and CDR2: LGHDT, YNNKEL (reference sequence). This CDR3 spans 16 amino acids. As DNA, the CDR3 is TGTGCCAGCAGCCAAGATCAGCGGGGTGCTGTCTACGAGCAGTACTTC. Protein: CASSQDQRGAVYEQYF.

This chain links TRBV7-8 with TRBJ2-3; possible D gene TRBD1, 6 bases. The ends were cut back, 5 bases at V and 5 bases at J, with 14 bases in the middle. Germline CDR1 is SGHVS and CDR2 is FQNEAQ. The CDR3 consists of 14 residues. The DNA for the CDR3 is TGTGCCAGCAGCATAAAGGACAGACGAGATACGCAGTATTTT. Translating it yields CASSIKDRRDTQYF.